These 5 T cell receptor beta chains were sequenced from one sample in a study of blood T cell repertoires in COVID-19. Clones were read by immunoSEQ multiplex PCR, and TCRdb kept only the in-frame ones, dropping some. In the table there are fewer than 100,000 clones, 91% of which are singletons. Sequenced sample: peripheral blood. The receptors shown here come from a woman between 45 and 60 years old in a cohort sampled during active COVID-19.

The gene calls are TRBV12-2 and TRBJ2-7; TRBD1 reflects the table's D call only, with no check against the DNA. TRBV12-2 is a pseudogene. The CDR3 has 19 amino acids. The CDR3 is CASRMDSAPDRADSDEQYF. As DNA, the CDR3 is TGTGCAAGTCGAATGGACTCCGCCCCTGACAGGGCCGATTCGGACGAGCAGTACTTC.

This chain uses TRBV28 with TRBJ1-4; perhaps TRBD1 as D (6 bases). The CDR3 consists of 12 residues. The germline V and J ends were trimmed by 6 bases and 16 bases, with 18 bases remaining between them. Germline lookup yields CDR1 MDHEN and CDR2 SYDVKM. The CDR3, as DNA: TGTGCCAGCAGCCGCAGGGACATTGGGCAGTTTTTT. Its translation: CASSRRDIGQFF.

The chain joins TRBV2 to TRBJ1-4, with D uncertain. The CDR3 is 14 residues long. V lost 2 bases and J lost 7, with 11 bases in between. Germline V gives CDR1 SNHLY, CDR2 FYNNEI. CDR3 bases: TGTGCCAGCAGTGAACAGTTGGAGAGTGAAAAACTGTTTTTT. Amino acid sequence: CASSEQLESEKLFF.

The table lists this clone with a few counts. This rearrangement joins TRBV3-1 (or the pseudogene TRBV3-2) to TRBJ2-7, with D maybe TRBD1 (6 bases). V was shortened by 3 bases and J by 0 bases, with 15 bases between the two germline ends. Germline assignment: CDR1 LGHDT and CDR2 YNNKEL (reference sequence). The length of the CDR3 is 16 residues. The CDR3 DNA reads TGTGCCAGCAGCCACCGGGACACTCAAAGCTCCTACGAGCAGTACTTC. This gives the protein CASSHRDTQSSYEQYF.

CDR3 region: CASSFRTGYGYTF. The CDR3 nucleotides read TGTGCCAGCAGTTTTCGGACAGGGTATGGCTACACCTTC. This chain connects TRBV6-5 to TRBJ1-2; 8 bases are shared with TRBD1. V shed 4 bases, J shed 5 bases, and the junction held 3 bases outside the gene matches. Germline CDR1 is MNHEY and CDR2 is SVGAGI. The CDR3 length is 13 residues.